Presented here are 10 T cell receptor beta chains from one specimen sequenced in a study of cytomegalovirus exposure and HLA in healthy donors. Use of 60 Vbeta and 13 Jbeta primers characterized the PCR. Measured with immunoSEQ multiplex PCR; TCRdb has only the in-frame clones, and not every one. The table lists about 160,000 clones, roughly 88% of them singletons, with approximately 1.2% in the top ten. Sequencing was performed on PBMCs. The receptor source for this set is a boy aged 2 to 9 in good health and CMV-seronegative.

V gene TRBV11-2 combines with J gene TRBJ1-6; D might be TRBD1 (6 bases). The CDR3 loop spans 17 amino acids. Germline V gives CDR1 SGHAT, CDR2 FQNNGV. The V end was cut by 5 bases, the J end by 2 bases, with 16 bases between. The CDR3 loop is CASSTRGGGPYNSPLHF. The CDR3 DNA reads TGTGCCAGCAGCACGCGAGGGGGAGGGCCCTATAATTCACCCCTCCACTTT.

CDR3 coding DNA: TGTGCCAGCAGCTTAGGAAGGGGGGGATACAATGAGCAGTTCTTC. As protein: CASSLGRGGYNEQFF. The rearrangement uses TRBV7-2 and TRBJ2-1; a weak D match, TRBD2 (7 bases). CDR1 and CDR2 from the germline V gene are SGHTA and FQGNSA. Trimming took 1 base from V and 4 from J, leaving 11 bases between them. The CDR3 totals 15 residues.

CDR3 sequence reads: CASSSSGRDYNEQFF. CDR3 DNA sequence: TGTGCCAGCAGCTCGAGCGGGAGGGATTACAATGAGCAGTTCTTC. The chain uses TRBV7-9 and TRBJ2-1; 10 nucleotides align to TRBD2. The ends lost 4 bases at V and 4 bases at J; junction bases unmatched: 4. CDR3 length: 15 amino acids. Germline assignment: CDR1 SEHNR and CDR2 FQNEAQ (reference sequence). Together with reference TRBV7-9 and TRBJ2-1, the CDR3 gives the full variable domain: DTGVSQNPRHKITKRGQNVTFRCDPISEHNRLYWYRQTLGQGPEFLTYFQNEAQLEKSRLLSDRFSAERPKGSFSTLEIQRTEQGDSAMYLCASSSSGRDYNEQFFGPGTRLTVL.

This chain connects TRBV5-4 to TRBJ2-3; D is ambiguous. CDR3 length: 17 residues. V was shortened by 1 base and J by 4 bases, with 19 bases between the two germline ends. Germline lookup yields CDR1 SGHNT and CDR2 YYREEE (reference sequence). This CDR3 reads CASSLHPPPIRSDTQYF. CDR3 nucleotides: TGTGCCAGCAGCTTGCATCCCCCCCCTATACGATCAGATACGCAGTATTTT.

The V gene is TRBV7-6, the J gene TRBJ1-1, with 7 bases fitting TRBD1. Per germline, CDR1 SGHVS and CDR2 FNYEAQ. The V gene end was trimmed by 0 bases and the J gene end by 4 bases; junction bases not matched to a gene: 5. This CDR3 has 15 amino acids. The DNA for the CDR3 is TGTGCCAGCAGCTTAGCAGGGGGCAGCGGCACTGAAGCTTTCTTT. It is translated as CASSLAGGSGTEAFF.

The chain combines TRBV6-6 with TRBJ1-2; 10 bases line up with TRBD1. This CDR3 is 14 amino acids long. V shed 4 bases, J shed 8 bases, and the junction held 7 bases outside the gene matches. From germline, CDR1 is MNHNY and CDR2 SVGAGI (reference sequence). The CDR3 coding sequence is TGTGCCAGCAGTTTGACAGGGGGCTCTGGAGGCTACACCTTC. Encoded protein: CASSLTGGSGGYTF.

The chain joins TRBV5-1 to TRBJ2-5; possible D gene TRBD1, 6 bases. This CDR3 is 16 amino acids long. Germline lookup yields CDR1 SGHRS and CDR2 YFSETQ. The germline V and J ends were trimmed by 0 bases and 0 bases, with 12 bases remaining between them. Written as DNA, the CDR3 is TGCGCCAGCAGCTTGGTGCAGGGGACAAACCAAGAGACCCAGTACTTC. The encoded protein is CASSLVQGTNQETQYF.

V and J are TRBV18 and TRBJ1-1; maybe TRBD1 (5 bases). V dropped 2 bases and J dropped 1 base, with 11 bases sitting between them. The CDR3 is 15 residues long. Germline V gene data show CDR1 as KGHSH and CDR2 as LQKENI. CDR3 nucleotide sequence: TGTGCCAGCTCACCAGGGTGGGGGGAGAACACTGAAGCTTTCTTT. Protein: CASSPGWGENTEAFF.

The V gene is TRBV9, the J gene TRBJ2-3, with D perhaps TRBD2 (6 bases). V lost 0 bases to trimming and J lost 3 bases, with 14 bases between them. Germline V gene data show CDR1 as SGDLS and CDR2 as YYNGEE. The CDR3 is 16 amino acids. For the CDR3, the DNA is TGTGCCAGCAGCGTAGACGGTCCGGCGGGAACAGATACGCAGTATTTT. Translated: CASSVDGPAGTDTQYF.

The chain combines TRBV7-9 with TRBJ1-6; no firm D call. The length of the CDR3 is 14 residues. The germline V gene encodes CDR1 SEHNR and CDR2 FQNEAQ (reference sequence). The germline V and J ends were trimmed by 5 bases and 9 bases, with 14 bases remaining between them. CDR3 coding DNA: TGTGCCAGCAGCCCCGACATCTACGGTTCACCCCTCCACTTT. This sequence encodes CASSPDIYGSPLHF.